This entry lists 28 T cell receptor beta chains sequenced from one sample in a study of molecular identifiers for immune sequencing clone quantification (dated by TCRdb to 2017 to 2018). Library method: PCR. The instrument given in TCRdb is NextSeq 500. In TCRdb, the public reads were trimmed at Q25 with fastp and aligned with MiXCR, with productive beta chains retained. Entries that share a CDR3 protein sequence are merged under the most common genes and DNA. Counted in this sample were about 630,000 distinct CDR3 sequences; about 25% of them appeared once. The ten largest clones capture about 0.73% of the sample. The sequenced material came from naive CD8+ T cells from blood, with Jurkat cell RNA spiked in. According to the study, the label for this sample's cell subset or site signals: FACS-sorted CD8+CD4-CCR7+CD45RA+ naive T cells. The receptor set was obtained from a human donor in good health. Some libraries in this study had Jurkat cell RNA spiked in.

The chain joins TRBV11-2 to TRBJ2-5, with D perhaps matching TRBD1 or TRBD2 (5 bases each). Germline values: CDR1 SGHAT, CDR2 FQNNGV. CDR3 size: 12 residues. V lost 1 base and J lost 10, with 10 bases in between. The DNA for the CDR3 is TGTGCCAGCAGCTTAGGGTTGGGGGACCAGTACTTC. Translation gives CASSLGLGDQYF.

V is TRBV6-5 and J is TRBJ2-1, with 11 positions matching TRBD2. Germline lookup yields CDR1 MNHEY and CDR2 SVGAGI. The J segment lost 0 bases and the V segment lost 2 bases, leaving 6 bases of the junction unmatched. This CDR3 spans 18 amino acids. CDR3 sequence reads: CASSYGGLADYSYNEQFF. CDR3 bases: TGTGCCAGCAGTTACGGGGGACTAGCGGATTACTCCTACAATGAGCAGTTCTTC.

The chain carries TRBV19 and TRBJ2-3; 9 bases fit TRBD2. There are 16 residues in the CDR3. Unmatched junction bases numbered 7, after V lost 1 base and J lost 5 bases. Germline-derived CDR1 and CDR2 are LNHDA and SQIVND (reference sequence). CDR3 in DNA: TGTGCCAGTAGTATAGTGGCTAGCGGGGATGAAGATACGCAGTATTTT. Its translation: CASSIVASGDEDTQYF.

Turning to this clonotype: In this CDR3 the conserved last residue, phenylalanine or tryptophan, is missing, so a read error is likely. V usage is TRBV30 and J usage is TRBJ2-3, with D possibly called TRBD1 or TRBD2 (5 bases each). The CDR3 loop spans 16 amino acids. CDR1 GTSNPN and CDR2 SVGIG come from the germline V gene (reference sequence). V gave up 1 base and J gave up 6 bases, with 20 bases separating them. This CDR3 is CAWSGVAWGTRDTQYV. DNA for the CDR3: TGTGCCTGGAGTGGGGTAGCGTGGGGGACCCGGGATACGCAGTATGTT.

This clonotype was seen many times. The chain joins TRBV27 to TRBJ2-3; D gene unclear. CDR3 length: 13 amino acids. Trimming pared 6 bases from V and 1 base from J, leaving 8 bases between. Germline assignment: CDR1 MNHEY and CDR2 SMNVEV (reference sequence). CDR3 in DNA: TGTGCCAGCAGGGCCCCAGGCACAGATACGCAGTATTTT. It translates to CASRAPGTDTQYF.

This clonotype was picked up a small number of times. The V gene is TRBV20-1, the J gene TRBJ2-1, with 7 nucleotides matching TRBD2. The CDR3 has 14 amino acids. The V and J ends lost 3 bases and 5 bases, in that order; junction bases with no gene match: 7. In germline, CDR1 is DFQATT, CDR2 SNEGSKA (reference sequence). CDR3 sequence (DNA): TGCAGTGCTAGGAGGCTAGCGGCCAACAATGAGCAGTTCTTC. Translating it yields CSARRLAANNEQFF.

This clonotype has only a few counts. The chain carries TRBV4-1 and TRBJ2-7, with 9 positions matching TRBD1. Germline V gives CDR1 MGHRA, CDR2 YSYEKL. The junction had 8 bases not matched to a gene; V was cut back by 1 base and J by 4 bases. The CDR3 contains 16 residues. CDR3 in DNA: TGCGCCAGCAGCCAAGGGGAAGGGACAGGGTCTTACGAGCAGTACTTC. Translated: CASSQGEGTGSYEQYF.

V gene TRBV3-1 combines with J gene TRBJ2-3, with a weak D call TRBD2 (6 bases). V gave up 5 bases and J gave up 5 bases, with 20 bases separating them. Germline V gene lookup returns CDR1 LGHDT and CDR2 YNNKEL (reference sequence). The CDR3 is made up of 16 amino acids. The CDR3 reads CASSASDGGVRDTQYF. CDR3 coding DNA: TGTGCCAGCAGCGCCAGTGACGGCGGGGTCAGAGATACGCAGTATTTT.

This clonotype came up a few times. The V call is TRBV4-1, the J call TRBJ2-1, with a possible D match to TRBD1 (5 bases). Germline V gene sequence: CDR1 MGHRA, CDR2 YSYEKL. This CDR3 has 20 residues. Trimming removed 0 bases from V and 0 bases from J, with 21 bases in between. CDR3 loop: CASSQEMVGLYDSSYNEQFF. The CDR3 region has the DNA TGCGCCAGCAGCCAAGAAATGGTCGGGCTTTACGACAGCTCCTACAATGAGCAGTTCTTC.

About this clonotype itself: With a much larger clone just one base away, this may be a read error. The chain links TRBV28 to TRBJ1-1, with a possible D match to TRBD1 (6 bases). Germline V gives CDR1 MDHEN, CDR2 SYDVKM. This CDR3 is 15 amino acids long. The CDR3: CASSLQGQRDTEAIF. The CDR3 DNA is TGTGCCAGCAGTTTACAGGGGCAAAGGGACACTGAAGCTATCTTT.

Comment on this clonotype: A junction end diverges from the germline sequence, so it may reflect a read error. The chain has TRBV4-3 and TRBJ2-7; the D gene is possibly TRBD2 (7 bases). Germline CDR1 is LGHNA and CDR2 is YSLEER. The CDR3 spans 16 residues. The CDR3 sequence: CASSLASGEGVDEQYF. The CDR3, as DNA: TGCGCGAGCAGCCTAGCGAGCGGGGAGGGGGTAGACGAGCAGTACTTC.

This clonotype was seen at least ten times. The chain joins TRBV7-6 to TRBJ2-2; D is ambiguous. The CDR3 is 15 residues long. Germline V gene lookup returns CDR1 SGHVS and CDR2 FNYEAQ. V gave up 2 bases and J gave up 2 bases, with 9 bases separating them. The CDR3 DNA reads TGTGCCAGCAGCTTACTCGGCGTAAACACCGGGGAGCTGTTTTTT. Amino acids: CASSLLGVNTGELFF.

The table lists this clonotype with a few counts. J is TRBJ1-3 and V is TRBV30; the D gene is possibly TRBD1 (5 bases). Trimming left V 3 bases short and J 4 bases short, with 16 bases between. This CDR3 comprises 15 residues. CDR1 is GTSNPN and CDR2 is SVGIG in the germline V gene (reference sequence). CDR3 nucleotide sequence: TGTGCCTGGAGAGACGACAGATTTTACGGAAACACCATATATTTT. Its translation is CAWRDDRFYGNTIYF.

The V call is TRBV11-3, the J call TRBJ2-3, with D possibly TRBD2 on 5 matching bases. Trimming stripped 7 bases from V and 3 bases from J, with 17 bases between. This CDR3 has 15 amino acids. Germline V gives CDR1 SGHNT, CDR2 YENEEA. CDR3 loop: CASNAGVYATDTQYF. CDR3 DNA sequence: TGTGCCAGCAACGCCGGGGTATACGCAACAGATACGCAGTATTTT.

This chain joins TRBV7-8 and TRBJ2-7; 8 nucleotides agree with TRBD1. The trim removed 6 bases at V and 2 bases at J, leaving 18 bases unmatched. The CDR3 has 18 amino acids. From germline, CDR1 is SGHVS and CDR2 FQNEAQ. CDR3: CASSSGSWTGQDTYEQYF. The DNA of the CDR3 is TGTGCCAGCAGTTCCGGCTCGTGGACGGGACAGGATACCTACGAGCAGTACTTC.

The DNA of the CDR3 is TGTGCCAGCAGGTCTGGGACGGGTAGCTCTGGGGCCAACGTCCTGACTTTC. Translating gives CASRSGTGSSGANVLTF. This sequence joins TRBV6-2 or TRBV6-3 and TRBJ2-6; D may match TRBD1 or TRBD2 (5 bases each). CDR3 length equals 17 residues. The germline V and J ends were trimmed by 6 bases and 0 bases, with 15 bases remaining between them. The germline V gene encodes CDR1 MNHEY and CDR2 SVGEGT.

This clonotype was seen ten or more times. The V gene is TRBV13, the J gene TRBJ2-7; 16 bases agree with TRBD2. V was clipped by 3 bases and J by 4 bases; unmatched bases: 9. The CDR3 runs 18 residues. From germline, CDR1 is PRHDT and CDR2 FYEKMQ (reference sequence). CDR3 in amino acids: CASSLGLAGGPGGYEQYF. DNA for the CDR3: TGTGCCAGCAGCTTGGGACTAGCGGGAGGGCCAGGAGGTTACGAGCAGTACTTC.

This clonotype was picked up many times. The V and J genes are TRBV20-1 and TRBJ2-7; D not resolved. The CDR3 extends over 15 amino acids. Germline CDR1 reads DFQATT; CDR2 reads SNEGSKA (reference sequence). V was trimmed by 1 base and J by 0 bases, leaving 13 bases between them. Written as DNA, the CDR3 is TGCAGTGCTAGAGCCTTTTTGGGGAACTCCTACGAGCAGTACTTC. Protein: CSARAFLGNSYEQYF.

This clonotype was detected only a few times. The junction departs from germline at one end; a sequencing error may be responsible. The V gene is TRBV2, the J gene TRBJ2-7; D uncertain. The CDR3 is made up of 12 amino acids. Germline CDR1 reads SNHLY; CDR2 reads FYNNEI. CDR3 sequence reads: CASSEGSYKQYF. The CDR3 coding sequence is TGTGCCAGCAGTGAAGGATCCTACAAGCAGTACTTC.

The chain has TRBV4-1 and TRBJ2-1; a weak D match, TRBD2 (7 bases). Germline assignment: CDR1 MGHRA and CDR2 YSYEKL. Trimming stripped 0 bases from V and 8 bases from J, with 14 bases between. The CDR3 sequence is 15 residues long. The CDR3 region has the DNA TGCGCCAGCAGCCAAGAGGCGAGGGGGGGAGATGAGCAGTTCTTC. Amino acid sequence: CASSQEARGGDEQFF.

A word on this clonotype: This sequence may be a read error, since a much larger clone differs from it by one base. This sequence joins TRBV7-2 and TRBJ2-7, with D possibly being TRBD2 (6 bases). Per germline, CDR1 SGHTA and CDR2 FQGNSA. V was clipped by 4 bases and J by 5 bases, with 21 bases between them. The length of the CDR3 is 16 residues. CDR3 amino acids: CASSSTWGVSRDEQYF. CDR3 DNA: TGTGCCAGCAGCTCTACCTGGGGGGTATCTCGGGACGAGCAGTACTTC. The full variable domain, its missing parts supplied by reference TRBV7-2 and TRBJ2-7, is GAGVSQSPSNKVTEKGKDVELRCDPISGHTALYWYRQSLGQGLEFLIYFQGNSAPDKSGLPSDRFSAERTGGSVSTLTIQRTQQEDSAVYLCASSSTWGVSRDEQYFGPGTRLTVT.

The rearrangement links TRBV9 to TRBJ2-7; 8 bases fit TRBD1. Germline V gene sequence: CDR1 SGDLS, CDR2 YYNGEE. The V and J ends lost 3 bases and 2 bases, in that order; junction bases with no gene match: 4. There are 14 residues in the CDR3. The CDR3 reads CASSAGQVPYEQYF. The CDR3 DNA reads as TGTGCCAGCAGCGCGGGACAGGTCCCCTACGAGCAGTACTTC.

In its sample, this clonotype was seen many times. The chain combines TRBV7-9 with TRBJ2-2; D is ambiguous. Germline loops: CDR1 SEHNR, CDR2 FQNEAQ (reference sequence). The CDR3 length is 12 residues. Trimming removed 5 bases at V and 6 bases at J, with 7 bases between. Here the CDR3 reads CASSPVSGELFF. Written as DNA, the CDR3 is TGTGCCAGCAGCCCGGTTTCCGGGGAGCTGTTTTTT. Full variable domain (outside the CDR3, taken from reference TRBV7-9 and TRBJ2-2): DTGVSQNPRHKITKRGQNVTFRCDPISEHNRLYWYRQTLGQGPEFLTYFQNEAQLEKSRLLSDRFSAERPKGSFSTLEIQRTEQGDSAMYLCASSPVSGELFFGEGSRLTVL.

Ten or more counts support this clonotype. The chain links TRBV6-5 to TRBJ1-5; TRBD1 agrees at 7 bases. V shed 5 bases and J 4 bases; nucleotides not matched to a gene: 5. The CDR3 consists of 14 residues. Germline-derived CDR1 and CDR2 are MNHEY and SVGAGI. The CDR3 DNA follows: TGTGCCAGCAGTCGACAGGGAGGTAATCAGCCCCAGCATTTT. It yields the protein CASSRQGGNQPQHF.

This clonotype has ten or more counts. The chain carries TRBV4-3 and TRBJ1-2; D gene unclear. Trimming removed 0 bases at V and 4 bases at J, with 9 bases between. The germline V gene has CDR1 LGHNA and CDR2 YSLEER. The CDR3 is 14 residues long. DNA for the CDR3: TGCGCCAGCAGCCAAGAAATAGAAACCTATGGCTACACCTTC. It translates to CASSQEIETYGYTF.

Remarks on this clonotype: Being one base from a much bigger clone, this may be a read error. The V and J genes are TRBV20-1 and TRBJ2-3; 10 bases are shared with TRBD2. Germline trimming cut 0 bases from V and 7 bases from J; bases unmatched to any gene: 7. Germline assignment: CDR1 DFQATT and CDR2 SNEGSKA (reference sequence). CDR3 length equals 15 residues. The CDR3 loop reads CSARDFSGGTYTQYF. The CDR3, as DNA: TGCAGTGCTAGAGATTTTAGCGGGGGGACGTATACGCAGTATTTT.

The CDR3, as DNA: TGTGCCAGCAGTTTCTTTAGGGGGCAGGGGGACTACAATGAGCAGTTCTTC. Amino acids: CASSFFRGQGDYNEQFF. V gene TRBV6-5 combines with J gene TRBJ2-1; 7 nucleotides align to TRBD1. After removal of 4 bases from V and 3 bases from J, the junction contained 12 bases not matched to a gene. The V gene's germline CDR1 is MNHEY and CDR2 SVGAGI. This CDR3 is built from 17 residues.

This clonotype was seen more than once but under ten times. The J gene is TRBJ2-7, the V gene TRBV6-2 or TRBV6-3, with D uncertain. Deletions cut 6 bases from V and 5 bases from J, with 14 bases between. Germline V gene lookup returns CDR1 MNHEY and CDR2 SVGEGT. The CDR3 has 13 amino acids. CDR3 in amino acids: CASRFKGAHEQYF. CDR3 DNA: TGTGCCAGCAGATTTAAAGGCGCTCACGAGCAGTACTTC.